This is a list of T cell receptor beta chains from one sample in a study of blood T cell repertoires in COVID-19. TCRdb keeps only in-frame clones here, not all; method: immunoSEQ multiplex PCR. This table has approximately 180,000 clones, approximately 90% appearing once. The sequenced sample consisted of peripheral blood. The receptor source for this set is a middle-aged man with active or convalescent COVID-19. The CDR3 runs from the conserved cysteine through the conserved F or W. The order of the fields is V gene, D gene, clone size, J gene, CDR3 protein, CDR3 DNA. The D gene is left open where the match is weak. Part of the rows lack a size; the others show once, few, many or a class for expanded clones.

TRBV12-2,NA,NA,TRBJ2-5,CASRLVEAQYF,TGTGCAAGTCGCTTAGTGGAGGCCCAGTACTTC
TRBV19,NA,NA,TRBJ2-3,CASSHRMSGSTDTQYF,TGTGCCAGTAGCCATAGAATGAGCGGGAGCACAGATACGCAGTATTTT
TRBV11-3,TRBD1,NA,TRBJ1-2,CASSVNRGPANYGYTF,TGTGCCAGCAGCGTAAACAGGGGGCCAGCTAACTATGGCTACACCTTC
TRBV7-3,NA,NA,TRBJ2-6,CASSSGGFGANVLTF,TGTGCCAGCAGCTCGGGCGGGTTCGGGGCCAACGTCCTGACTTTC
TRBV10-3,TRBD1,NA,TRBJ2-7,CATTPRRDSYEQYF,TGTGCCACCACCCCCCGCCGGGACAGCTACGAGCAGTACTTC
TRBV19,TRBD1,NA,TRBJ1-1,CASSFRDRGSGTEAFF,TGTGCCAGTAGTTTCCGGGACAGGGGTTCGGGCACTGAAGCTTTCTTT
TRBV4-1,NA,NA,TRBJ2-5,CASSHAAWEQETQYF,TGCGCCAGCAGCCATGCGGCCTGGGAGCAAGAGACCCAGTACTTC
TRBV29-1,TRBD1,NA,TRBJ2-3,CSVETGVGTDTQYF,TGCAGCGTGGAGACAGGGGTCGGCACAGATACGCAGTATTTT
TRBV18,TRBD1,NA,TRBJ1-1,CASSPGTGTEAFF,TGTGCCAGCTCACCCGGGACAGGGACTGAAGCTTTCTTT
TRBV6-5,TRBD1,NA,TRBJ2-2,CASSYGTDNTGELFF,TGTGCCAGCAGTTACGGGACAGACAACACCGGGGAGCTGTTTTTT
TRBV7-9,NA,NA,TRBJ1-3,CATAPISGNTIYF,TGTGCGACAGCCCCCATCTCTGGAAACACCATATATTTT
TRBV19,NA,NA,TRBJ1-5,CASSPGQYNQPQHF,TGTGCCAGTAGTCCCGGACAGTACAATCAGCCCCAGCATTTT
TRBV19,TRBD1,NA,TRBJ2-4,CASSQTGGGTNIQYF,TGTGCCAGTAGCCAGACAGGGGGCGGAACAAACATTCAGTACTTC
TRBV5-1,TRBD2,NA,TRBJ2-7,CASSLAETSISYEQYF,TGCGCCAGCAGCTTGGCCGAGACTAGCATATCCTACGAGCAGTACTTC
TRBV11-3,TRBD2,few,TRBJ2-1,CASSLVVAGGSSYNEQFF,TGTGCCAGCAGCCTGGTCGTGGCGGGAGGCAGCTCCTACAATGAGCAGTTCTTC
TRBV7-8,TRBD2,NA,TRBJ2-1,CASSFLSGGPSNEQFF,TGTGCCAGCAGCTTTCTGTCGGGGGGGCCTAGTAATGAGCAGTTCTTC
TRBV6-5,TRBD1,NA,TRBJ2-5,CASRDTWDREETQYF,TGTGCCAGCAGGGATACCTGGGACAGAGAAGAGACCCAGTACTTC
TRBV3-1/TRBV3-2,NA,NA,TRBJ1-1,CASSQGFREGAFF,TGTGCCAGCAGCCAAGGGTTTAGGGAGGGGGCTTTCTTT
TRBV7-9,TRBD1,few,TRBJ2-3,CASSQDRGGTDTQYF,TGTGCCAGCAGCCAGGACAGGGGAGGCACAGATACGCAGTATTTT
TRBV6-6,NA,NA,TRBJ1-2,CASSYGQGGYTF,TGTGCCAGCAGTTACGGGCAGGGTGGCTACACCTTC
TRBV27,NA,NA,TRBJ2-7,CASGLNAEGFYEQYF,TGTGCCAGCGGTCTCAATGCGGAGGGTTTTTACGAGCAGTACTTC
TRBV5-1,TRBD1,NA,TRBJ2-1,CASSQRQGAVNEQFF,TGCGCCAGCAGCCAAAGACAGGGGGCGGTCAATGAGCAGTTCTTC
TRBV30,NA,few,TRBJ1-5,CAWSVQDNQPQHF,TGTGCCTGGAGTGTACAGGACAATCAGCCCCAGCATTTT
TRBV9,NA,NA,TRBJ1-2,CASSVGAGANYGYTF,TGTGCCAGCAGCGTAGGGGCAGGGGCTAACTATGGCTACACCTTC
TRBV28,NA,NA,TRBJ1-5,CASSPLRDTNLNQPQHF,TGTGCCAGCAGTCCGCTCCGGGACACCAATTTGAATCAGCCCCAGCATTTT
TRBV3-1/TRBV3-2,TRBD1,NA,TRBJ1-1,CASSQETGAKAFF,TGTGCCAGCAGCCAAGAGACAGGGGCTAAAGCTTTCTTT
TRBV28,NA,NA,TRBJ1-5,CASSPDSGNSNQPQHF,TGTGCCAGCAGTCCCGATTCGGGGAATAGCAATCAGCCCCAGCATTTT
TRBV6-2/TRBV6-3,NA,NA,TRBJ1-2,CASSLEAYGYTF,TGTGCCAGCAGCCTCGAGGCCTATGGCTACACCTTC
TRBV6-5,TRBD1,NA,TRBJ1-2,CASSSLQGANYGYTF,TGTGCCAGCAGTTCCCTACAGGGGGCCAACTATGGCTACACCTTC
TRBV2,NA,NA,TRBJ2-7,CASSPAGKNEQYF,TGTGCCAGCAGCCCCGCAGGGAAGAACGAGCAGTACTTC
TRBV11-1,NA,once,TRBJ2-7,CASSLGQAISYEQYF,TGTGCCAGCAGCTTAGGACAGGCCATCTCCTACGAGCAGTACTTC
TRBV7-8,NA,NA,TRBJ1-1,CASSLRSEAFF,TGTGCCAGCAGCTTACGGTCTGAAGCTTTCTTT
TRBV27,TRBD2,NA,TRBJ2-3,CASSSGLAGYTDTQYF,TGTGCCAGCAGTTCAGGACTAGCGGGGTACACAGATACGCAGTATTTT
TRBV7-2,TRBD1,NA,TRBJ2-7,CASSLGGTGGPEQYF,TGTGCCAGCAGCTTAGGTGGAACAGGGGGCCCCGAGCAGTACTTC
TRBV7-9,NA,once,TRBJ1-2,CASSPTTLVSGYTF,TGTGCCAGCAGCCCGACAACCCTGGTGTCTGGCTACACCTTC
TRBV2,NA,NA,TRBJ1-1,CASSEALRGMNTEAFF,TGTGCCAGCAGTGAAGCGCTTAGGGGGATGAACACTGAAGCTTTCTTT
TRBV12-5,TRBD1,NA,TRBJ2-5,CASGLGTGGYGETQYF,TGTGCTAGTGGTTTGGGGACAGGGGGCTATGGAGAGACCCAGTACTTC
TRBV15,TRBD1,NA,TRBJ2-7,CATSRGQGQTYEQYF,TGTGCCACCAGCAGGGGACAGGGCCAAACCTACGAGCAGTACTTC
TRBV11-3,TRBD1,few,TRBJ1-1,CASSPRTGLAFF,TGTGCCAGCAGCCCACGGACAGGGCTCGCTTTCTTT
TRBV12-3/TRBV12-4,NA,NA,TRBJ1-5,CASSTRGNQPQHF,TGTGCCAGCAGCACCCGGGGTAATCAGCCCCAGCATTTT
TRBV12-3/TRBV12-4,NA,NA,TRBJ2-7,CASSHNSYEQYF,TGTGCCAGCAGCCACAACTCCTACGAGCAGTACTTC
TRBV2,TRBD2,NA,TRBJ2-7,CASRRGGSYEQYF,TGTGCCAGCAGGCGGGGGGGCAGCTACGAGCAGTACTTC
TRBV27,TRBD2,few,TRBJ2-1,CASSWTSGTNEQFF,TGTGCCAGCAGTTGGACTAGCGGGACGAATGAGCAGTTCTTC
TRBV5-1,NA,once,TRBJ1-2,CASSAGANYGYTF,TGCGCCAGCAGCGCGGGAGCTAACTATGGCTACACCTTC
TRBV19,NA,NA,TRBJ2-3,CASRQDTDTQYF,TGTGCCAGTAGACAGGACACAGATACGCAGTATTTT
TRBV29-1,NA,once,TRBJ2-1,CSVEGQGFYNEQFF,TGCAGCGTTGAAGGTCAGGGATTCTACAATGAGCAGTTCTTC
TRBV7-8,TRBD1,NA,TRBJ1-4,CASSSKGTVVNEKLFF,TGTGCCAGCAGCTCTAAAGGGACAGTCGTTAATGAAAAACTGTTTTTT
TRBV15,NA,NA,TRBJ1-1,CATSTRRDTEAFF,TGTGCCACCAGCACCCGGAGGGACACTGAAGCTTTCTTT
TRBV10-3,NA,NA,TRBJ1-2,CAIRGAQYGYTF,TGTGCCATCCGCGGGGCTCAGTATGGCTACACCTTC
TRBV19,NA,NA,TRBJ2-3,CASSIPRDTRSTQYF,TGTGCCAGTAGTATTCCCCGGGACACTCGGTCTACGCAGTATTTT
TRBV28,NA,NA,TRBJ2-1,CASSLRISDEQFF,TGTGCCAGCAGTTTACGAATTAGCGATGAGCAGTTCTTC
TRBV5-4,NA,NA,TRBJ1-1,CASSLPRGENTEAFF,TGTGCCAGCAGCTTGCCCCGAGGTGAGAACACTGAAGCTTTCTTT
TRBV28,NA,once,TRBJ1-1,CASSPHSSNTEAFF,TGTGCCAGCAGCCCTCACTCTTCGAACACTGAAGCTTTCTTT